This T cell receptor beta chain stems from a study of post-analysis software for immune sequencing data. Study details: Several disease courses (relapsing-remitting, secondary progressive and progressive-relapsing) of multiple sclerosis were included. Study-level results: Controls had lower frequencies than patients of a few TRBV segments, which included TRBV5-6, TRBV5-1 and TRBV20-1. When the samples were clustered directly with F measure, those that had been prepared in the same batch showed strong co-clustering. Multiple sclerosis patients showed significantly lower normalized Chao1 diversity than controls did.

Libraries were made from TCR beta cDNA, and they carried unique molecular identifiers. TCRdb fed the PCR reads into MiXCR, producing one record per CDR3 protein. Counted here are roughly 150,000 distinct CDR3 sequences, about 37% occurring once; the ten biggest clones make up 28%. Comment on this clonotype: Its target is not known.

The CDR3 spans 15 residues. V lost 7 bases to trimming and J lost 6 bases; unmatched junction nucleotides: 10. Germline V gives CDR1 KGHDR, CDR2 SFDVKD. The source of this sequence is a girl under 18 with multiple sclerosis. The chain links TRBV24-1 to TRBJ1-2; TRBD1 matches 10 bases. Sample: blood, taken after autologous hematopoietic stem cell transplantation. The CDR3 region has the DNA TGTGCCACCAGCCTACCCGGGACAGGGGTAGATGGCTACACCTTC. This encodes CATSLPGTGVDGYTF.